This TCR beta chain was sequenced in a study of naive and memory T cell subsets. Both TRBC1 and TRBC2 were covered by a beta constant-region primer of two equimolar oligonucleotides. Nested alpha and beta constant-region primers with the SP2 primer drove four PCR rounds on ligated cDNA. TCRdb independently ran MiXCR on the UMI-ligation and nested PCR reads; one entry per CDR3 protein. The table includes about 160,000 distinct CDR3 sequences, approximately 22% detected once. About this clonotype itself: Its target is not known.

Study-level findings and limits: Possibly reflecting memory cells re-expressing CD45RA, a few larger clonotypes occurred in naive repertoires, especially CD8. Findings for naive and memory subsets could not be checked against ground truth.

Deletions cut 2 bases from V and 0 bases from J, with 14 bases between. The CDR3 has 16 residues. Germline assignment: CDR1 DFQATT and CDR2 SNEGSKA (reference sequence). The chain uses TRBV20-1 and TRBJ2-1, with D possibly TRBD2 on 5 matching bases. Sequencing was performed on naive CD4+ T cells from blood. The sequence was obtained from a human donor in good health. CDR3: CSARMASQSSYNEQFF. DNA of the CDR3: TGCAGTGCTAGAATGGCTAGCCAAAGCTCCTACAATGAGCAGTTCTTC.